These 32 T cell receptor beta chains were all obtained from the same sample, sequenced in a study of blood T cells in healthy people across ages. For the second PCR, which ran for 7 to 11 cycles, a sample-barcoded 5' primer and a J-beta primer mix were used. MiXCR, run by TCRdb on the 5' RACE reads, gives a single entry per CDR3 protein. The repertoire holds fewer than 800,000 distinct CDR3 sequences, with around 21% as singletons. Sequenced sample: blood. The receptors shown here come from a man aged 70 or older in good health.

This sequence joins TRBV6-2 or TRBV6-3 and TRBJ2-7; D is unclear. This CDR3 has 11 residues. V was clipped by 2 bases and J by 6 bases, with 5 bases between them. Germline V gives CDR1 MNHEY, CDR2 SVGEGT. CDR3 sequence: CASSYPSEQYF. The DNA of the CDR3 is TGTGCCAGCAGTTACCCCTCCGAGCAGTACTTC.

The CDR3 DNA sequence: TGTGCCAGCAGCTTGACGGGAGTAATCAGGGAGCTGTTTTTT. Its protein is CASSLTGVIRELFF. The chain employs TRBV7-9 and TRBJ2-2; TRBD2 is a possible D gene (6 bases). Per the germline V gene, CDR1 is SEHNR and CDR2 is FQNEAQ (reference sequence). CDR3 length: 14 residues. Trimming stripped 3 bases from V and 9 bases from J, with 14 bases between. Full variable domain (remainder filled in from reference TRBV7-9 and TRBJ2-2): DTGVSQNPRHKITKRGQNVTFRCDPISEHNRLYWYRQTLGQGPEFLTYFQNEAQLEKSRLLSDRFSAERPKGSFSTLEIQRTEQGDSAMYLCASSLTGVIRELFFGEGSRLTVL.

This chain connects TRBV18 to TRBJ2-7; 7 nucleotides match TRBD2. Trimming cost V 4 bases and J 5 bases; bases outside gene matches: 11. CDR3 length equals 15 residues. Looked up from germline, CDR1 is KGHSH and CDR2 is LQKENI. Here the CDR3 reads CASSRLWAGADEQYF. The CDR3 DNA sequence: TGTGCCAGCTCACGCCTATGGGCGGGAGCGGACGAGCAGTACTTC.

The CDR3 sequence: CAIPAGSGSYEQYF. In DNA form, the CDR3 reads TGTGCCATTCCCGCGGGTAGCGGGAGCTACGAGCAGTACTTC. The genes are TRBV12-3 or TRBV12-4 and TRBJ2-5; TRBD2 aligns across 9 bases. The J call may be in error: the DNA end matches TRBJ2-7 better. This CDR3 has 14 amino acids.

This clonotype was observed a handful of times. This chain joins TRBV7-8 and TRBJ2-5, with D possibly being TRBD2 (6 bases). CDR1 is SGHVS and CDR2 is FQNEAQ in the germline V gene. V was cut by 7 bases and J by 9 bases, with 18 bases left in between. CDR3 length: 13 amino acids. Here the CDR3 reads CASIGGVGRAQYF. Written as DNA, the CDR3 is TGTGCCAGCATCGGGGGAGTAGGTAGGGCCCAGTACTTC.

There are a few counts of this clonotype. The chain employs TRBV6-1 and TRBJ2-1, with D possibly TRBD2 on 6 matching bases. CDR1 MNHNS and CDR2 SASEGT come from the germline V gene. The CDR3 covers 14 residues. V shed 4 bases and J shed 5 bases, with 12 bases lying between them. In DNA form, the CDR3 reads TGTGCCAGCAGTGCGTTCGGGAGTAACAATGAGCAGTTCTTC. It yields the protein CASSAFGSNNEQFF.

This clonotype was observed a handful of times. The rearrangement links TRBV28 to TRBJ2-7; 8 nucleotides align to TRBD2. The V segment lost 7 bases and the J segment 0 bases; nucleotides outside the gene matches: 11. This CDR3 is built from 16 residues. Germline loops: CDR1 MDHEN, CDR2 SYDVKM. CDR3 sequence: CASTERGGRHSYEQYF. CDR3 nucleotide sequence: TGTGCCAGCACCGAACGCGGCGGGAGGCACTCCTACGAGCAGTACTTC.

Written as DNA, the CDR3 is TGCGCCAGCAGCCAAGACGAGACTGGGGAGCTGTTTTTT. Amino acids: CASSQDETGELFF. V and J are TRBV4-3 and TRBJ2-2; unclear D gene. This CDR3 has 13 residues. V was cut by 0 bases and J by 8 bases, with 7 bases left in between. Per germline, CDR1 LGHNA and CDR2 YSLEER.

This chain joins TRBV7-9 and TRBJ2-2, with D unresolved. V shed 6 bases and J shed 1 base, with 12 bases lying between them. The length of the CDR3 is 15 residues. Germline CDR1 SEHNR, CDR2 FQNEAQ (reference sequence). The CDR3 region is CASRQQTENTGELFF. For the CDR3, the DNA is TGTGCCAGCAGACAGCAGACTGAGAACACCGGGGAGCTGTTTTTT.

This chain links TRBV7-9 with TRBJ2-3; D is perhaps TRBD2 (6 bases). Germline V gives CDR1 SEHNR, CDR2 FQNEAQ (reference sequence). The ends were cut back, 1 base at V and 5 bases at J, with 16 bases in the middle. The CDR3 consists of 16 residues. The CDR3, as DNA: TGTGCCAGCAGCTTAGAGGGTTCGGGGGTTGGAGATACGCAGTATTTT. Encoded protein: CASSLEGSGVGDTQYF.

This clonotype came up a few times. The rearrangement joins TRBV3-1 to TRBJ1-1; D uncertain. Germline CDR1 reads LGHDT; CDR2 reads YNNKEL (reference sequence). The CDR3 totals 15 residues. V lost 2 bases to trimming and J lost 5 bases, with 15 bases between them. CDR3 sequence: CASSQWEGLSTEAFF. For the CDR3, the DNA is TGTGCCAGCAGCCAATGGGAAGGGTTAAGTACTGAAGCTTTCTTT.

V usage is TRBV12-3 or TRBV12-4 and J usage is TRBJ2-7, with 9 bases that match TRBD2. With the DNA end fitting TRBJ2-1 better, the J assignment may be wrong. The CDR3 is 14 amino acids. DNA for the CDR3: TGTGCCAGCAGTTTTCTTAGCGGGGGCAATGAGCAGTTCTTC. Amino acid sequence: CASSFLSGGNEQFF.

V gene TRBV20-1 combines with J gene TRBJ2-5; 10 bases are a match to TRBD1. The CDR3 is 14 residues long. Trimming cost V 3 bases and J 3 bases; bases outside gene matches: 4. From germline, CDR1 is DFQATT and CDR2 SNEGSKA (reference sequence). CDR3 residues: CSASPTGGKETQYF. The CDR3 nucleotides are TGCAGTGCTAGCCCGACAGGGGGCAAAGAGACCCAGTACTTC.

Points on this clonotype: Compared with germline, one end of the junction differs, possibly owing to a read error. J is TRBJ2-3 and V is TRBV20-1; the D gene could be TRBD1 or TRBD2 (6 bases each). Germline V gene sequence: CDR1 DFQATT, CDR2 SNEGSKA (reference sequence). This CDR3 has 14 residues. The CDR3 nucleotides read TGCAGTGCGGGGGGACAAGGAAGCACAGATACGCAGTACTTT. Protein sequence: CSAGGQGSTDTQYF.

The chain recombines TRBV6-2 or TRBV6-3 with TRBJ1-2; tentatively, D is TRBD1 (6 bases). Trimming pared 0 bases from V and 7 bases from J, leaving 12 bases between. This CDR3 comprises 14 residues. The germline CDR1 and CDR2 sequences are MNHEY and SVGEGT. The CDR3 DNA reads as TGTGCCAGCAGTTACTCTATCAGGGGTGGTGGCTACACCTTC. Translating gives CASSYSIRGGGYTF.

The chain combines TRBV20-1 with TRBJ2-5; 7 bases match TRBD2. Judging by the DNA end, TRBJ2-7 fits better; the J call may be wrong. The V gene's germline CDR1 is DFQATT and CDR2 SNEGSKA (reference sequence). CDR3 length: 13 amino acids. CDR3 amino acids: CSARVGSGYEQYF. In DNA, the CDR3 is TGCAGTGCTAGAGTGGGTAGCGGGTACGAGCAGTACTTC.

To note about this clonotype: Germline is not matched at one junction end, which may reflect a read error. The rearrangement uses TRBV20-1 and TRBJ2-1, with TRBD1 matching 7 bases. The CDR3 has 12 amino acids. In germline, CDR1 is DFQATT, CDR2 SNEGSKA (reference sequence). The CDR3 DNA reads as TGCAGTGCGAGAGACAGGGTCGGAGAGCAGCTCTTC. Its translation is CSARDRVGEQLF.

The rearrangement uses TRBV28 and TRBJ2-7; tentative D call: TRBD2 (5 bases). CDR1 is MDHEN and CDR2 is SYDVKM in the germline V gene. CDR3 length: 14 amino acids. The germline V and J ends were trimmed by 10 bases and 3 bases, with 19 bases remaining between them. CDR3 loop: CATESAGRNYEQYF. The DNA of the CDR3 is TGTGCCACCGAAAGCGCGGGCAGAAACTACGAGCAGTACTTC.

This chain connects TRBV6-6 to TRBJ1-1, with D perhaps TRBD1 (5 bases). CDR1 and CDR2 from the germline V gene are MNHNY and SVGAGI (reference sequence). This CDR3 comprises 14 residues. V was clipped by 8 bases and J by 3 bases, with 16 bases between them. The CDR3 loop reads CASGDGRRDTEAFF. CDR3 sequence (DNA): TGTGCCAGCGGGGACGGCCGGAGGGACACTGAAGCTTTCTTT.

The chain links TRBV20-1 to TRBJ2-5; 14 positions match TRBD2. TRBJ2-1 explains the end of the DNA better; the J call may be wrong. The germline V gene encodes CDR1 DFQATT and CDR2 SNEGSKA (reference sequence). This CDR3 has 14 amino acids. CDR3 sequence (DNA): TGCAGTGCTAAGACTAGCGGGAGGGTGAATGAGCAGTTCTTC. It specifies CSAKTSGRVNEQFF.

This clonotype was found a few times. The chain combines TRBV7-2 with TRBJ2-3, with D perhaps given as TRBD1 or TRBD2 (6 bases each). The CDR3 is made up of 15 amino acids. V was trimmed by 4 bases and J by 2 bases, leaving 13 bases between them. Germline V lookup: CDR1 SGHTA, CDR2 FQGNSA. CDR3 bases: TGTGCCAGCAGCTCGGGGGACATCTCCACAGATACGCAGTATTTT. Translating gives CASSSGDISTDTQYF. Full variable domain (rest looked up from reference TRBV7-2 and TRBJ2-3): GAGVSQSPSNKVTEKGKDVELRCDPISGHTALYWYRQSLGQGLEFLIYFQGNSAPDKSGLPSDRFSAERTGGSVSTLTIQRTQQEDSAVYLCASSSGDISTDTQYFGPGTRLTVL.

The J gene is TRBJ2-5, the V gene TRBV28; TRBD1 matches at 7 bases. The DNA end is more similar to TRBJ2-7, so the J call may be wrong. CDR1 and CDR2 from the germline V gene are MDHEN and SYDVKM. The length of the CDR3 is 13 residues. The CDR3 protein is CASSIHRGPEQYF. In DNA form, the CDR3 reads TGTGCCAGCAGTATCCACAGGGGCCCCGAGCAGTACTTC.

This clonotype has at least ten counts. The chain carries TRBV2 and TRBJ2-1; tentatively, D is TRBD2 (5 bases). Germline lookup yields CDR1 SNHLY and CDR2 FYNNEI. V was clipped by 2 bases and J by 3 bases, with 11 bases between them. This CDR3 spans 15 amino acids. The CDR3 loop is CASSEWGADYNEQFF. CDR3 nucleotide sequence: TGTGCCAGCAGTGAATGGGGAGCCGACTACAATGAGCAGTTCTTC.

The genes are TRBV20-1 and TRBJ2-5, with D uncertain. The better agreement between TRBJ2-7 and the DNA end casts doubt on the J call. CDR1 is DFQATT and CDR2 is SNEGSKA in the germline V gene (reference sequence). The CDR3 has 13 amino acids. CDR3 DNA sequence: TGCAGTGCTAGAGATTTGGGGATCTACGAGCAGTACTTC. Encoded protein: CSARDLGIYEQYF.

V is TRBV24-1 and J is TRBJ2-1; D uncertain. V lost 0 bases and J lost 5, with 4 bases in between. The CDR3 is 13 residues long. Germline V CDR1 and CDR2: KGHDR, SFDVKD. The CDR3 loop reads CATSDLGNNEQFF. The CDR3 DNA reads TGTGCCACCAGTGATTTGGGTAACAATGAGCAGTTCTTC.

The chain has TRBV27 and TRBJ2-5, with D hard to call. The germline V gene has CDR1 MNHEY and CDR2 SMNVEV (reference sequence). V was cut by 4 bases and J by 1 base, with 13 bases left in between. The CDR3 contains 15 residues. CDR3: CASSSGRLGQETQYF. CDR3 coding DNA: TGTGCCAGCAGTTCAGGTCGCCTGGGCCAAGAGACCCAGTACTTC.

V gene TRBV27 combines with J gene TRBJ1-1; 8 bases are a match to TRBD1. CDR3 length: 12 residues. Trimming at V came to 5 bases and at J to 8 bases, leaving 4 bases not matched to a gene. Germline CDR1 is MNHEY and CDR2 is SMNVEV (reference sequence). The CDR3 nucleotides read TGTGCCAGCAGTACGACAGGGGTGGAAGCTTTCTTT. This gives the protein CASSTTGVEAFF.

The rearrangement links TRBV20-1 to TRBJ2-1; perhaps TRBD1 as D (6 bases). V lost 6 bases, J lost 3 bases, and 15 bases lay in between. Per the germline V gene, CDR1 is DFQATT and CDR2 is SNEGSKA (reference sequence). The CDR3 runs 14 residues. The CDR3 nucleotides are TGCAGTGCAATAGACAGGATCTACTACAATGAGCAGTTCTTC. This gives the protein CSAIDRIYYNEQFF.

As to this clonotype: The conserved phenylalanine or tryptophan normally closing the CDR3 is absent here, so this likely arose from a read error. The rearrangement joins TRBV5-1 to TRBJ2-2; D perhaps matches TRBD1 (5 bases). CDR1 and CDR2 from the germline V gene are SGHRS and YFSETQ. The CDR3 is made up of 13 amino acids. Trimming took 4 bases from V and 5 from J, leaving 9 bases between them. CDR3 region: CASSLQVTGELFL. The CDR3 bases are TGCGCCAGCAGCCTACAGGTTACCGGGGAGCTGTTTCTT.

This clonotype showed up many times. The CDR3 DNA sequence: TGTGCCAGCAGCGTAGGAGGGAACTACGAGCAGTACTTC. Translating it yields CASSVGGNYEQYF. The chain has TRBV9 and TRBJ2-7; D is perhaps TRBD2 (5 bases). V was trimmed by 0 bases and J by 3 bases, leaving 7 bases between them. The length of the CDR3 is 13 residues. Germline-derived CDR1 and CDR2 are SGDLS and YYNGEE.

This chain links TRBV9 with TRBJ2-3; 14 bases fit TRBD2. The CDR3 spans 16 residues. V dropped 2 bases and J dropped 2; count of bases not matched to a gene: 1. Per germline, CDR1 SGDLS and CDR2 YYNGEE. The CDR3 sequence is CASSVGLAGATDTQYF. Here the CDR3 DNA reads TGTGCCAGCAGCGTGGGACTAGCGGGAGCCACAGATACGCAGTATTTT.

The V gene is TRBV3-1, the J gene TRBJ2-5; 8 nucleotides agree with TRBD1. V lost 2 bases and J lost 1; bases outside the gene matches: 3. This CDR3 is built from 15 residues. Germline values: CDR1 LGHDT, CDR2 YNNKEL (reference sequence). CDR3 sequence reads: CASSQRDRSQETQYF. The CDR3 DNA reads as TGTGCCAGCAGCCAACGGGACAGGAGCCAAGAGACCCAGTACTTC.